Presented here are 3 T cell receptor beta chains from one specimen sequenced in a study of T cells after yellow fever vaccination. TCRdb passed the 5' RACE reads through MiXCR, listing each CDR3 protein once. The profile covers 200,000 or so distinct CDR3 sequences, with roughly 6.3% appearing a single time and around 1.1% taken by the ten largest. The starting material was CD4+ T cells sorted from PBMCs, obtained on the day of the yellow fever booster vaccination. The receptors shown here come from a man aged 30 to 39 who received the YFV17D yellow fever vaccine.

The chain couples TRBV20-1 to TRBJ2-7, with D possibly matching TRBD2 (5 bases). Germline CDR1 reads DFQATT; CDR2 reads SNEGSKA (reference sequence). Trimming pared 3 bases from V and 5 bases from J, leaving 20 bases between. CDR3 length equals 15 residues. The CDR3 bases are TGCAGTGCTAGGCGATACGGGATGCCCAAGAACGAGCAGTACTTC. It specifies CSARRYGMPKNEQYF.

The J gene is TRBJ2-1, the V gene TRBV2; D might be TRBD1 or TRBD2, each matching 6 bases. Germline V lookup: CDR1 SNHLY, CDR2 FYNNEI. CDR3 length: 14 amino acids. Trimming pared 8 bases from V and 5 bases from J, leaving 16 bases between. CDR3 amino acids: CASRRGRSDNEQFF. DNA of the CDR3: TGTGCCAGCCGCCGGGGGCGTAGCGACAATGAGCAGTTCTTC.

About this clonotype: A junction boundary mismatches the germline segment, possibly from a read error. This sequence joins TRBV20-1 and TRBJ2-1; D ambiguous. Per the germline V gene, CDR1 is DFQATT and CDR2 is SNEGSKA (reference sequence). The length of the CDR3 is 13 residues. The CDR3 DNA sequence: TGCAGTGGTAGAGGTAGTCTCTACAATGAGCAGTTCTTC. It codes for CSGRGSLYNEQFF.